What follows are 9 T cell receptor beta chains derived from one specimen sequenced in a study of CD8+ T cells in alopecia areata (dated by TCRdb to about 2018). The library was obtained by the immunoSEQ multiplex PCR assay. For TCR sequencing, RNA was extracted from every sample and reverse transcribed into cDNA to serve as template. TCRdb carries this immuneACCESS record with in-frame sequences only. Its versions omit some clonotypes, under half of them owing to an unresolved V gene in the studies checked, with the rest unexplained. In this sample the table shows hundreds of thousands of clones, 67% of which occur a single time. The ten largest make up more than 0.95% of the sample. The time point label here, explained by the study, means: baseline before oral tofacitinib. Material: CD4+ T cells sorted from blood, obtained at week 0. These receptors were obtained from a human donor with alopecia areata.

This clone was observed a single time. The chain carries TRBV14 and TRBJ2-7; 7 bases align to TRBD1. Germline values: CDR1 SGHDN, CDR2 FVKESK. CDR3 length equals 13 residues. Losses at the gene ends were 2 bases for V and 7 bases for J; bases not matched to a gene: 5. This chain's CDR3 is CASSQYQGDEQYF. The CDR3 DNA sequence: TGTGCCAGCAGCCAATACCAGGGGGATGAGCAGTACTTC.

This clone was seen a few times. The J gene is TRBJ1-2, the V gene TRBV29-1; no definite D call. The CDR3 loop spans 13 amino acids. The germline V and J ends were trimmed by 4 bases and 2 bases, with 11 bases remaining between them. In germline, CDR1 is SQVTM, CDR2 ANQGSEA. The CDR3: CSVAEGTNYGYTF. The CDR3 region has the DNA TGCAGCGTTGCAGAGGGCACCAACTATGGCTACACCTTC. The full variable domain, completed using reference TRBV29-1 and TRBJ1-2, is SAVISQKPSRDICQRGTSLTIQCQVDSQVTMMFWYRQQPGQSLTLIATANQGSEATYESGFVIDKFPISRPNLTFSTLTVSNMSPEDSSIYLCSVAEGTNYGYTFGSGTRLTVV.

This clone has only a few counts. This chain joins TRBV30 and TRBJ2-3; no definite D call. The CDR3 covers 11 residues. Germline loops: CDR1 GTSNPN, CDR2 SVGIG (reference sequence). The ends were cut back, 5 bases at V and 5 bases at J, with 8 bases in the middle. This CDR3 reads CAWRKLDTQYF. The CDR3 nucleotides are TGTGCCTGGCGAAAATTAGATACGCAGTATTTT.

This clone was observed a single time. Other DNA sequences within the sample encode an identical CDR3. J is TRBJ1-2 and V is TRBV6-6; TRBD1 aligns across 7 bases. Germline V CDR1 and CDR2: MNHNY, SVGAGI (reference sequence). The junction had 3 bases not matched to a gene; V was cut back by 2 bases and J by 3 bases. The CDR3 covers 14 residues. The CDR3 sequence: CASSYSTGDYGYTF. CDR3 DNA: TGTGCCAGCAGTTACAGTACAGGGGACTATGGCTACACCTTC.

In nucleotides, the CDR3 is TGTGCCAGCAGGAGGACAGTCAATAGCAATCAGCCCCAGCATTTT. It codes for CASRRTVNSNQPQHF. The chain recombines TRBV19 with TRBJ1-5; a weak D match, TRBD1 (6 bases). V was cut by 9 bases and J by 0 bases, with 15 bases left in between. The CDR3 sequence is 15 residues long. Germline lookup yields CDR1 LNHDA and CDR2 SQIVND (reference sequence).

CDR3 loop: CSGAFETQYF. Written as DNA, the CDR3 is TGCAGCGGTGCTTTTGAGACCCAGTACTTC. V is TRBV29-1 and J is TRBJ2-5; D remains unclear. The V gene lost 7 bases and the J gene lost 5 bases, with 8 bases spanning the gap. CDR3 length equals 10 residues. Germline lookup yields CDR1 SQVTM and CDR2 ANQGSEA.

In its sample, this clone was seen a few times. This sequence joins TRBV5-1 and TRBJ1-5; no firm D call. Trimming stripped 8 bases from V and 2 bases from J, with 11 bases between. CDR1 is SGHRS, CDR2 YFSETQ, per germline. There are 13 residues in the CDR3. The CDR3 region is CARGNDGNQPQHF. The CDR3 region has the DNA TGCGCCAGAGGGAATGATGGCAATCAGCCCCAGCATTTT.

CDR3 bases: TGCAGCGTTGTTGCGGACAGGATAATAGCCAAAAACATTCAGTACTTC. Translated: CSVVADRIIAKNIQYF. The chain employs TRBV29-1 and TRBJ2-4; TRBD1 matches at 7 bases. V gave up 4 bases and J gave up 0 bases; unmatched junction bases: 9. The CDR3 length is 16 residues. Germline assignment: CDR1 SQVTM and CDR2 ANQGSEA. Complete variable domain (other parts from reference TRBV29-1 and TRBJ2-4): SAVISQKPSRDICQRGTSLTIQCQVDSQVTMMFWYRQQPGQSLTLIATANQGSEATYESGFVIDKFPISRPNLTFSTLTVSNMSPEDSSIYLCSVVADRIIAKNIQYFGAGTRLSVL.

This clone was seen a few times. The rearrangement joins TRBV2 to TRBJ1-1; maybe TRBD1 (6 bases). Trimming took 6 bases from V and 0 from J, leaving 14 bases between them. The CDR3 consists of 15 residues. Germline V lookup: CDR1 SNHLY, CDR2 FYNNEI. The CDR3 sequence: CASRVRQVMNTEAFF. The CDR3 coding sequence is TGTGCCAGCAGGGTGCGACAGGTAATGAACACTGAAGCTTTCTTT.